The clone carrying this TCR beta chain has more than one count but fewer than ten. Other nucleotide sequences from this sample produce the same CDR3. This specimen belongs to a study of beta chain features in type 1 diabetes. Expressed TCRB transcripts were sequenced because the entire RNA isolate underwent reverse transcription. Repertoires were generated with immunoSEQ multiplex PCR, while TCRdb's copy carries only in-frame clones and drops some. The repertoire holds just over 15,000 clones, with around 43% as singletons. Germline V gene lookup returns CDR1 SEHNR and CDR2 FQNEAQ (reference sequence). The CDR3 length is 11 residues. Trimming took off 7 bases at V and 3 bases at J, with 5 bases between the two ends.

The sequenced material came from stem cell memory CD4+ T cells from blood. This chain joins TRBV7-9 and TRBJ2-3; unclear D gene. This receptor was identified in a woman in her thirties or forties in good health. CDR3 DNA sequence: TGTGCCAGCACCCAAACAGATACGCAGTATTTT. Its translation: CASTQTDTQYF.